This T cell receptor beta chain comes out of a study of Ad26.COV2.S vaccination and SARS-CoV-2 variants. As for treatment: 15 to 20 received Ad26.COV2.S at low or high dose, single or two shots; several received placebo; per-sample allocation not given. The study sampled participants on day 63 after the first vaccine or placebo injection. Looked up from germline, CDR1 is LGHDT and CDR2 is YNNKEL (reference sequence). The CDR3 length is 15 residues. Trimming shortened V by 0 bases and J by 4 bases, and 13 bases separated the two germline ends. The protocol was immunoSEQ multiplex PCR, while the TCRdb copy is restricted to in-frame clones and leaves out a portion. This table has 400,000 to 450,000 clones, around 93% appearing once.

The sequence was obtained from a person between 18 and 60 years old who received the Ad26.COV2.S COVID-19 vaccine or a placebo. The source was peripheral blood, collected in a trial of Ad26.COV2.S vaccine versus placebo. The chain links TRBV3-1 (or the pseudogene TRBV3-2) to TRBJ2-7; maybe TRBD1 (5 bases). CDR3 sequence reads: CASSQDMDTYYEQYF. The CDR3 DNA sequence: TGTGCCAGCAGCCAAGATATGGACACATATTACGAGCAGTACTTC.